These T cell receptor beta chains were read from a single sample in a study of cytomegalovirus exposure and HLA in healthy donors. Assay: immunoSEQ multiplex PCR; the TCRdb copy retains only in-frame clones and omits some. The data show around 65,000 clones, with approximately 64% seen just once and less than 20% held by the top ten. Input material: PBMCs. These receptors came from a man in his forties in good health and CMV-seropositive. Each CDR3 is given with its conserved first and last residue. D genes are given only for firm matches. Where a row states a size, it is once, few, many or the class of an expanded clone; other rows omit it.

size,V,J,D,DNA,CDR3
.,TRBV2,TRBJ2-5,.,TGTGCCAGCAGCCCGGGCCCCGGGGAGGAGACCCAGTACTTC,CASSPGPGEETQYF
.,TRBV30,TRBJ1-2,.,TGTGCCTGGAGTGTAGGGGGGGGTAGTGGCTACACCTTC,CAWSVGGGSGYTF
.,TRBV7-2,TRBJ1-6,TRBD1,TGTGCCAGCAGCTTAGAGACAGGGAATTCACCCCTCCACTTT,CASSLETGNSPLHF
.,TRBV5-1,TRBJ2-1,.,TGCGCCAGCAGACCCCAACCGAGCTCCTACAATGAGCAGTTCTTC,CASRPQPSSYNEQFF
.,TRBV19,TRBJ2-2,TRBD2,TGTGCCAGTAGCCCCCTTGGGGGAGGGAGCACCGGGGAGCTGTTTTTT,CASSPLGGGSTGELFF
.,TRBV6-1,TRBJ1-2,.,TGTGCCAGCAGTGAGGGCACCTTCTATGGCTACACCTTC,CASSEGTFYGYTF
.,TRBV19,TRBJ1-2,TRBD1,TGTGCCAGTAGTGTCACGGGACAGGGGGCCGACTATGGCTACACCTTC,CASSVTGQGADYGYTF
.,TRBV5-8,TRBJ1-2,.,TGTGCCAGCAGCTCAGGGGACTATGGCTACACCTTC,CASSSGDYGYTF
many,TRBV5-1,TRBJ1-4,TRBD1,TGCGCCAGCAGCTTGGAAGGGGACAGGGGTACTAAACTGTTTTTT,CASSLEGDRGTKLFF
.,TRBV19,TRBJ1-5,TRBD1,TGTGCCAGTAGTATTCCAGGGGGCGATTTCAATCAGCCCCAGCATTTT,CASSIPGGDFNQPQHF
.,TRBV27,TRBJ2-7,TRBD2,TGTGCCAGCAGTTTAAGTAGTTTTTGGACTAGCGTAAGCGAGCAGTACTTC,CASSLSSFWTSVSEQYF
.,TRBV14,TRBJ1-6,.,TGTGCCAGCAGCCCAGGAACAGCTTCACCCCTCCACTTT,CASSPGTASPLHF
.,TRBV6-1,TRBJ2-3,.,TGTGCCAGCCGGGTGGGGGGAGGAACAGATACGCAGTATTTT,CASRVGGGTDTQYF
.,TRBV7-8,TRBJ2-3,TRBD2,TGTGCCAGCAGCCTGATGACTAGCGGGGGAGTGTATACGCAGTATTTT,CASSLMTSGGVYTQYF
.,TRBV10-3,TRBJ2-7,TRBD1,TGTGCCATCAGTCTATCAGGGACAGGGAAGGACGAGCAGTACTTC,CAISLSGTGKDEQYF
.,TRBV28,TRBJ2-7,TRBD1,TGTGCCAGCAGCCCGCCTTGGGGGACAGGAAACTACGAGCAGTACTTC,CASSPPWGTGNYEQYF
.,TRBV19,TRBJ1-2,TRBD1,TGTGCCAGTCGAACCGGGACAGCCTATGGCTACACCTTC,CASRTGTAYGYTF
once,TRBV7-2,TRBJ1-2,.,TGTGCCAGCAGCGGGCGGGGGCAGGGCTACACCTTC,CASSGRGQGYTF
.,TRBV6-5,TRBJ1-1,.,TGTGCCAGCAGTTACTCCATGAACACTGAAGCTTTCTTT,CASSYSMNTEAFF
.,TRBV11-3,TRBJ2-1,.,TGTGCCAGCAGCTTACGCAGGGATAAAACCTACAATGAGCAGTTCTTC,CASSLRRDKTYNEQFF
.,TRBV5-1,TRBJ2-3,.,TGCGCCAGCAGTTTGGCAGGGAGCACAGATACGCAGTATTTT,CASSLAGSTDTQYF
.,TRBV7-2,TRBJ1-2,TRBD1,TGTGCCAGCAGCCCCGGCCTGGGACAGAATTATGGCTACACCTTC,CASSPGLGQNYGYTF
.,TRBV7-9,TRBJ2-7,TRBD1,TGTGCCAGCAGCCTGAGGACAGGTGGGAATAGCGAGCAGTACTTC,CASSLRTGGNSEQYF
few,TRBV7-6,TRBJ2-7,TRBD2,TGTGCCAGCAGCCCCGAAGAGCGGGAGTCCCCCTACGAGCAGTACTTC,CASSPEERESPYEQYF
.,TRBV4-1,TRBJ2-5,TRBD1,TGCGCCAGCAGCCACCCGACAGGGGGCCAAGAGACCCAGTACTTC,CASSHPTGGQETQYF
.,TRBV30,TRBJ2-7,TRBD2,TGTGCCTGGAGTCTTGGAGTGGGAGGGGAGCAGTACTTC,CAWSLGVGGEQYF
few,TRBV2,TRBJ2-1,TRBD2,TGTGCCAGCAGTGAGCAAACTAGCGGACCGCCGTTCTTC,CASSEQTSGPPFF
.,TRBV12-2,TRBJ2-2,.,TGTGCAAGTCGCTTCGGGAAGGTGGAGGCCGGGGAGCTGTTTTTT,CASRFGKVEAGELFF